The entry below describes one T cell receptor beta chain. This record comes from a study of blood T cell repertoires in COVID-19. Study-level information: The samples span acute and convalescent COVID-19 from the United States, Italy and Spain. In each case, the material was cDNA or gDNA derived from T cells, B-cell-depleted T cells, or PBMCs.

Seattle's enrolled individuals joined amid active infection and were then monitored longitudinally. Original handling: Amplifying reference gene primers gave estimates of nucleated cell counts. Sequencing was performed with immunoSEQ multiplex PCR; in TCRdb, only in-frame clones are kept and a portion is missing. That table supplies the V and J calls and clone size; D and trimming were determined from the DNA. The sample yields tens of thousands of clones, about 90% seen once. The ends lost 2 bases at V and 7 bases at J; junction bases unmatched: 10. Germline loops: CDR1 GTSNPN, CDR2 SVGIG (reference sequence). The CDR3 spans 14 residues.

The chain has TRBV30 and TRBJ2-7; 8 positions match TRBD1. The specimen sequenced was peripheral blood. This sequence originates from a man aged 50 to 60 with COVID-19, enrolled during active disease. The CDR3 bases are TGTGCCTGGAGTTCCGGGACAGGTCTACGAGAGCAGTACTTC. Translated: CAWSSGTGLREQYF.